The clone carrying this T cell receptor (beta chain) was recorded once. CDR3 length: 14 residues. Trimming removed 3 bases at V and 4 bases at J, with 7 bases between. From germline, CDR1 is LNHDA and CDR2 SQIVND (reference sequence). Sequenced by immunoSEQ multiplex PCR; TCRdb stores in-frame clones only, minus some. The table records some 30,000 clones, around 81% of them present only once. This entry comes from a study of OX40 agonist ivuxolimab in advanced cancers. The input for sequencing was CD4+ or CD8+ T cells sorted from blood, taken in a trial of the OX40 agonist ivuxolimab. The chain links TRBV19 to TRBJ2-6; possible D gene TRBD1, 5 bases. This receptor was obtained from an adult with an advanced solid tumor such as melanoma, head and neck, liver or kidney cancer. The CDR3 sequence: CASSIRAGANVLTF. CDR3 sequence (DNA): TGTGCCAGTAGTATCAGGGCCGGGGCCAACGTCCTGACTTTC.